This T cell receptor beta chain was sequenced during a study of T cell changes during pregnancy in multiple sclerosis. The CDR3 covers 18 residues. Germline CDR1 reads SGHDT; CDR2 reads YYEEEE. The V gene end was trimmed by 5 bases and the J gene end by 4 bases; junction bases not matched to a gene: 14. Repertoires were generated with immunoSEQ multiplex PCR, while TCRdb's copy carries only in-frame clones and drops some. The sample holds about 24,000 clones, 90% seen once. The source was CD8+ T cells from peripheral blood mononuclear cells, collected in the third trimester of pregnancy. This clonotype was obtained from a female donor in good health, enrolled as a control in a pregnancy study. The rearrangement joins TRBV5-6 to TRBJ2-7; TRBD2 matches 14 bases. The CDR3 DNA reads as TGTGCCAGCAGGTTTTTATCGGGACTAGCGGGAGAAGGGTACGAGCAGTACTTC. The encoded protein is CASRFLSGLAGEGYEQYF.